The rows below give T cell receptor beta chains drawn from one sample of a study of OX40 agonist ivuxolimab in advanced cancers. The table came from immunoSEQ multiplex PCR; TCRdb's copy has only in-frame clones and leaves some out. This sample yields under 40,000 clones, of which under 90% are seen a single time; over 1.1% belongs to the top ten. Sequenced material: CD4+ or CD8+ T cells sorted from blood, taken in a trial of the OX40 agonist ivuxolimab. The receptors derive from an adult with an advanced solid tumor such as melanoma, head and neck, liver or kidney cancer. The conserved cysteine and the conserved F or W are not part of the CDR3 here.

cdr3_aa: ASSTEGTSYGYT
j_call: TRBJ1-2
v_call: TRBV18

cdr3_aa: ASSLFAGTGNQPQH
j_call: TRBJ1-5
v_call: TRBV28

cdr3_aa: ASSYQRTGVNSPLH
j_call: TRBJ1-6
v_call: TRBV6-5

cdr3_aa: ASSRVDEQF
j_call: TRBJ2-1
v_call: TRBV6-6

cdr3_aa: ASSVRDWQF
j_call: TRBJ2-1
v_call: TRBV7-2

cdr3_aa: ASSATGGVGNSPLH
j_call: TRBJ1-6
v_call: TRBV18

cdr3_aa: ASSIAGVYNEQF
j_call: TRBJ2-1
v_call: TRBV7-2

cdr3_aa: ASAPPGLAAGREQF
j_call: TRBJ2-1
v_call: TRBV28

cdr3_aa: ASSRSLGGNSNQPQH
j_call: TRBJ1-5
v_call: TRBV4-1

cdr3_aa: ASSPTGGQETQY
j_call: TRBJ2-5
v_call: TRBV18

cdr3_aa: ASNLDRVYGYT
j_call: TRBJ1-2
v_call: TRBV6-1

cdr3_aa: ASEGTARNPTNEKLF
j_call: TRBJ1-4
v_call: TRBV4-1

cdr3_aa: ATRDSITQETQY
j_call: TRBJ2-5
v_call: TRBV6-5

cdr3_aa: ASSVQGWGGGYT
j_call: TRBJ1-2
v_call: TRBV7-8

cdr3_aa: ASSQGVRGWYEQY
j_call: TRBJ2-7
v_call: TRBV4-3

cdr3_aa: SVEILQGSYNEQF
j_call: TRBJ2-1
v_call: TRBV29-1

cdr3_aa: ASSRQGYVGEQY
j_call: TRBJ2-7
v_call: TRBV7-2

cdr3_aa: ASRPQGKNTEAF
j_call: TRBJ1-1
v_call: TRBV21-1

cdr3_aa: ASSEAEAAYEQY
j_call: TRBJ2-7
v_call: TRBV6-1

cdr3_aa: ASSLNTEAF
j_call: TRBJ1-1
v_call: TRBV19

cdr3_aa: ASSFPPRVGGFSRYGYT
j_call: TRBJ1-2
v_call: TRBV28

cdr3_aa: ASIRDGGNSTNEKLF
j_call: TRBJ1-4
v_call: TRBV23-1

cdr3_aa: ASSLSLGDTQY
j_call: TRBJ2-3
v_call: TRBV7-8

cdr3_aa: ASSDQLDASYEQY
j_call: TRBJ2-7
v_call: TRBV6-1

cdr3_aa: ASSPPGDEKLF
j_call: TRBJ1-4
v_call: TRBV18

cdr3_aa: ASSQEGGWTEAF
j_call: TRBJ1-1
v_call: TRBV4-2

cdr3_aa: ATSSRAGTGELF
j_call: TRBJ2-2
v_call: TRBV15

cdr3_aa: ASSFRGTSMDTQY
j_call: TRBJ2-3
v_call: TRBV5-6

cdr3_aa: ASSPNFGGEQF
j_call: TRBJ2-1
v_call: TRBV7-3

cdr3_aa: ASILNYEQY
j_call: TRBJ2-7
v_call: TRBV2

cdr3_aa: ASSPTLDYGYT
j_call: TRBJ1-2
v_call: TRBV18

cdr3_aa: ASSSGLETQY
j_call: TRBJ2-5
v_call: TRBV6-5

cdr3_aa: ASQGPLKREAF
j_call: TRBJ1-1
v_call: TRBV2

cdr3_aa: ASSKMTGVGDQPQH
j_call: TRBJ1-5
v_call: TRBV19

cdr3_aa: ASSKREGTRYNKNIQY
j_call: TRBJ2-4
v_call: TRBV21-1

cdr3_aa: ASRQAGVSTDTQY
j_call: TRBJ2-3
v_call: TRBV19

cdr3_aa: ASHRTSGNNEQF
j_call: TRBJ2-1
v_call: TRBV5-1

cdr3_aa: ASSIRSGFANTGELF
j_call: TRBJ2-2
v_call: TRBV19

cdr3_aa: ASSFQQGDRDTQY
j_call: TRBJ2-3
v_call: TRBV7-6

cdr3_aa: ASTQWETQY
j_call: TRBJ2-5
v_call: TRBV6-6

cdr3_aa: ASMAGVNSPLH
j_call: TRBJ1-6
v_call: TRBV6-5

cdr3_aa: ASSSTDGNYGYT
j_call: TRBJ1-2
v_call: TRBV7-2

cdr3_aa: ASSLQGTTEAF
j_call: TRBJ1-1
v_call: TRBV9

cdr3_aa: ASSSYREGEQY
j_call: TRBJ2-7
v_call: TRBV5-4

cdr3_aa: ASSSMGSGNNEKLF
j_call: TRBJ1-4
v_call: TRBV5-1

cdr3_aa: ASSVGSFRVGDEKLF
j_call: TRBJ1-4
v_call: TRBV7-9

cdr3_aa: ASSLTPGLVTGELF
j_call: TRBJ2-2
v_call: TRBV4-1

cdr3_aa: ASGSLMNTEAF
j_call: TRBJ1-1
v_call: TRBV6-6

cdr3_aa: ASSRGQWQRNEQF
j_call: TRBJ2-1
v_call: TRBV7-9

cdr3_aa: ASSSLRDRGFETQY
j_call: TRBJ2-5
v_call: TRBV7-2

cdr3_aa: ASSHPDREDEQY
j_call: TRBJ2-7
v_call: TRBV5-6

cdr3_aa: ATSRDSKNGYT
j_call: TRBJ1-2
v_call: TRBV15

cdr3_aa: ASSPRTGNFPEAF
j_call: TRBJ1-1
v_call: TRBV9

cdr3_aa: ASSVDVGANVLT
j_call: TRBJ2-6
v_call: TRBV9

cdr3_aa: ATTEGARSHNEQF
j_call: TRBJ2-1
v_call: TRBV15

cdr3_aa: ATSRVGGGQDRRREQY
j_call: TRBJ2-7
v_call: TRBV15

cdr3_aa: ASSLSMIRRQGQETQY
j_call: TRBJ2-5
v_call: TRBV7-9